A selection of T cell receptor beta chains follows, all from one sample in a study of early T cells in non-severe SARS-CoV-2 infection. From the 5' RACE reads, TCRdb called clonotypes with MiXCR, one entry per CDR3 protein. The data show 45,000 to 65,000 distinct CDR3 sequences, over 8% seen once. Sequenced sample: whole blood. The receptors come from an adult who was a healthcare worker with PCR-confirmed SARS-CoV-2 infection or an uninfected control (not recorded which). CDR3s include the opening cysteine and the closing phenylalanine or tryptophan. A D gene is named only where the DNA matches it firmly. The size entry is marked missing in some rows and otherwise reads once, few, many or a size class.

CDR3,DNA,J,D,size,V
CASSYLQVSADSYEQYF,TGTGCCAGCAGTTACCTTCAAGTCAGCGCTGACTCCTACGAGCAGTACTTC,TRBJ2-7,-,many,TRBV6-5
CATSATVSYTGELFF,TGTGCCACCAGTGCCACAGTGAGTTACACCGGGGAGCTGTTTTTT,TRBJ2-2,-,many,TRBV24-1
CASSETGYTYGYTF,TGTGCCAGCAGTGAGACAGGGTATACCTATGGCTACACCTTC,TRBJ1-2,TRBD1,many,TRBV6-1
CASIDGWSNQPQHF,TGTGCCAGCATTGACGGGTGGAGCAATCAGCCCCAGCATTTT,TRBJ1-5,-,few,TRBV6-6
CASSSRGNTGELFF,TGTGCCAGCAGTTCGCGGGGGAACACCGGGGAGCTGTTTTTT,TRBJ2-2,-,many,TRBV12-3/TRBV12-4
CATSDPESGMRGTDTQYF,TGTGCCACCAGTGATCCGGAGTCAGGGATGCGGGGCACAGATACGCAGTATTTT,TRBJ2-3,-,few,TRBV24-1
CASSALGLETGELFF,TGTGCCAGCAGCGCGTTAGGACTCGAGACCGGGGAGCTGTTTTTT,TRBJ2-2,-,many,TRBV9
CASSLGAGTAKHQETQYF,TGCGCCAGCAGCTTGGGGGCCGGGACAGCGAAACACCAAGAGACCCAGTACTTC,TRBJ2-5,TRBD1,many,TRBV5-1
CASSQSRQGEAYEQYF,TGCGCCAGCAGTCAATCTAGGCAGGGGGAGGCATACGAGCAGTACTTC,TRBJ2-7,-,many,TRBV23-1
CASRPDRGGNSPLHF,TGTGCCAGCAGGCCTGACAGGGGAGGCAATTCACCCCTCCACTTT,TRBJ1-6,TRBD1,-,TRBV28
CASTREGRSSYNEQFF,TGTGCCAGCACGCGGGAGGGCCGGAGCTCCTACAATGAGCAGTTCTTC,TRBJ2-1,TRBD2,many,TRBV6-5
CASSLGRNTEAFF,TGTGCCAGCAGCTTGGGCAGGAACACTGAAGCTTTCTTT,TRBJ1-1,-,many,TRBV5-5
CASRGGNYGYTF,TGTGCCAGCAGGGGGGGGAACTATGGCTACACCTTC,TRBJ1-2,-,-,TRBV27
CASSVLHEQYF,TGTGCCAGCAGTGTGCTCCACGAGCAGTACTTC,TRBJ2-7,-,many,TRBV25-1
CASSPIGTGSAEAFF,TGTGCCAGCAGCCCGATCGGGACAGGCTCTGCTGAAGCTTTCTTT,TRBJ1-1,TRBD1,-,TRBV3-1
CASSEPPGTSGGAIDTQYF,TGTGCCAGCAGCGAGCCCCCCGGGACTAGCGGGGGGGCGATAGATACGCAGTATTTT,TRBJ2-3,TRBD2,-,TRBV9
CASSWGQGEQYF,TGCGCCAGCAGCTGGGGACAGGGGGAGCAGTACTTC,TRBJ2-7,TRBD1,many,TRBV5-1
CASSLNLANYGYTF,TGTGCCAGCAGCCTGAACCTCGCTAACTATGGCTACACCTTC,TRBJ1-2,-,many,TRBV14
CAISDSVRVYEQYF,TGTGCCATCAGTGATTCCGTTAGGGTGTACGAGCAGTACTTC,TRBJ2-7,-,-,TRBV10-3
CASSGWRNEQFF,TGCGCCAGCAGTGGGTGGCGTAATGAGCAGTTCTTC,TRBJ2-1,-,few,TRBV10-2
CSASYFRAGTYNEQFF,TGCAGTGCTTCCTACTTTAGAGCGGGGACCTACAATGAGCAGTTCTTC,TRBJ2-1,TRBD2,many,TRBV20-1
CASSLGTDGELFF,TGCGCCAGCAGTCTAGGGACAGACGGGGAGCTGTTTTTT,TRBJ2-2,TRBD1,-,TRBV5-1